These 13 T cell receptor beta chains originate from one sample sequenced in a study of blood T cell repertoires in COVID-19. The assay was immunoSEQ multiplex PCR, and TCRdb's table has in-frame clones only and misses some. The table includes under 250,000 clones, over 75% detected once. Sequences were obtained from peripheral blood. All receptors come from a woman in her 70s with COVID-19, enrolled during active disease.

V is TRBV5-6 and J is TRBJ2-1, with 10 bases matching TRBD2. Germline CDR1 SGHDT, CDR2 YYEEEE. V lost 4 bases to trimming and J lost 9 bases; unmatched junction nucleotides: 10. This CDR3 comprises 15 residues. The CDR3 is CASSLPGTSVREQFF. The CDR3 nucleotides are TGTGCCAGCAGCCTCCCCGGGACTAGCGTCCGTGAGCAGTTCTTC.

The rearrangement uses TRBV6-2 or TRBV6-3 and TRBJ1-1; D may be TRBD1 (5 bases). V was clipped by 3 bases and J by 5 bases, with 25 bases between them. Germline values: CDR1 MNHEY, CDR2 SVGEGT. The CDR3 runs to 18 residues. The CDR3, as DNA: TGTGCCAGCAGTTATGTTGGGGTGGCAGGCCAACGGGGGACTGAAGCTTTCTTT. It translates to CASSYVGVAGQRGTEAFF.

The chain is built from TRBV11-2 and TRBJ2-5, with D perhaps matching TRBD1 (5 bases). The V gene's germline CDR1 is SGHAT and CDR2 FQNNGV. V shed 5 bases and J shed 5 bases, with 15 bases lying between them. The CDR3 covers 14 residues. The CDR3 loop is CASSRWGARETQYF. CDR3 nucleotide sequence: TGTGCCAGCAGCCGCTGGGGCGCTCGGGAGACCCAGTACTTC. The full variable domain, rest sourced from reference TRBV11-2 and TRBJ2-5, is EAGVAQSPRYKIIEKRQSVAFWCNPISGHATLYWYQQILGQGPKLLIQFQNNGVVDDSQLPKDRFSAERLKGVDSTLKIQPAKLEDSAVYLCASSRWGARETQYFGPGTRLLVL.

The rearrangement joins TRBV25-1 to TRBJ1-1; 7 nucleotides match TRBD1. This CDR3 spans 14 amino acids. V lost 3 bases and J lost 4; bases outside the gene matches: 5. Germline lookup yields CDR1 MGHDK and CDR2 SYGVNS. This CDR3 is CASSDHRGGTEAFF. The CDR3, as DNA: TGTGCCAGCAGTGACCACAGGGGAGGCACTGAAGCTTTCTTT.

CDR3 sequence reads: CASSPGGGPTYEQYF. The CDR3 DNA follows: TGTGCCAGCAGCCCCGGGGGAGGGCCCACCTACGAGCAGTACTTC. V usage is TRBV7-6 and J usage is TRBJ2-7; 7 bases map to TRBD2. The V gene end was trimmed by 5 bases and the J gene end by 2 bases; junction bases not matched to a gene: 9. CDR3 length equals 15 residues. Germline V gene lookup returns CDR1 SGHVS and CDR2 FNYEAQ.

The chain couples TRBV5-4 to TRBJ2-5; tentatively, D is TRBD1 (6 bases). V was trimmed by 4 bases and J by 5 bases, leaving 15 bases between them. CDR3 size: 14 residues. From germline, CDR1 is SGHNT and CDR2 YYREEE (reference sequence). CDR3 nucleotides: TGTGCCAGCAGCCGCCAACAGGGTCCGGAGACCCAGTACTTC. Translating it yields CASSRQQGPETQYF.

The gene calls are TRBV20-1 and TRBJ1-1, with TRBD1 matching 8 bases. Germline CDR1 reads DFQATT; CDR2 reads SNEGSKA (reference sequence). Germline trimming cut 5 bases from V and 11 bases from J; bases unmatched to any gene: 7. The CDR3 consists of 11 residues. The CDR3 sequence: CSAGDRPGAFF. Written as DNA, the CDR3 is TGCAGTGCTGGGGACAGGCCGGGGGCTTTCTTT.

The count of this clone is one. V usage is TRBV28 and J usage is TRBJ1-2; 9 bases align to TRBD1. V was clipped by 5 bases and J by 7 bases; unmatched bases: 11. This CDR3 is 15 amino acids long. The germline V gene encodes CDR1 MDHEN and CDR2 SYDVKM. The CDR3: CASSGITQGARGYTF. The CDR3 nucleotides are TGTGCCAGCAGTGGAATCACACAGGGGGCGCGTGGCTACACCTTC.

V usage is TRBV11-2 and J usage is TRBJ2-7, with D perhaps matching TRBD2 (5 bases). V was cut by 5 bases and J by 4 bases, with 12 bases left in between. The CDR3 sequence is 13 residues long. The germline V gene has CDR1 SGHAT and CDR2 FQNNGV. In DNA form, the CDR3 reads TGTGCCAGCAGCCCTAGCAGAGGTTACGAGCAGTACTTC. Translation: CASSPSRGYEQYF.

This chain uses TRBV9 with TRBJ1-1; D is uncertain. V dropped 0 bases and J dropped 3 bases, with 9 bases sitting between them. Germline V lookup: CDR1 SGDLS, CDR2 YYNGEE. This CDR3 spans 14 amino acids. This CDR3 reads CASSVGQAYTEAFF. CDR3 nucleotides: TGTGCCAGCAGCGTAGGGCAGGCCTACACTGAAGCTTTCTTT. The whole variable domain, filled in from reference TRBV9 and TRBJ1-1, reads DSGVTQTPKHLITATGQRVTLRCSPRSGDLSVYWYQQSLDQGLQFLIQYYNGEERAKGNILERFSAQQFPDLHSELNLSSLELGDSALYFCASSVGQAYTEAFFGQGTRLTVV.

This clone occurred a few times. The CDR3 reads CASSVRRETQYF. The CDR3 bases are TGCGCCAGCAGCGTCAGGAGGGAGACCCAGTACTTC. The chain recombines TRBV5-1 with TRBJ2-5; D may be TRBD2 (5 bases). This CDR3 spans 12 amino acids. V was cut by 4 bases and J by 5 bases, with 9 bases left in between. Germline V CDR1 and CDR2: SGHRS, YFSETQ.

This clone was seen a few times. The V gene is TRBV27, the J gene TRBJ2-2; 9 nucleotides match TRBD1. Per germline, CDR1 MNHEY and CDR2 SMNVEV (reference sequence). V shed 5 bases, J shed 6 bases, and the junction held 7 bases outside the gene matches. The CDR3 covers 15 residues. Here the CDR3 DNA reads TGTGCCAGCAGTACTGGGACAGGGTGGGCCGGGGAGCTGTTTTTT. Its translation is CASSTGTGWAGELFF.

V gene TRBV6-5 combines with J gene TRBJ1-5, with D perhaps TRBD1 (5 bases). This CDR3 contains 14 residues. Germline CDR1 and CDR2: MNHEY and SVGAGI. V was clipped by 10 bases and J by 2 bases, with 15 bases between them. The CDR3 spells CANPSPQGNQPQHF. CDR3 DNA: TGTGCCAACCCAAGCCCACAGGGCAATCAGCCCCAGCATTTT.